These 18 T cell receptor beta chains were all obtained from the same sample, sequenced in a study of naive and memory T cell subsets. The SP2 primer and nested alpha and beta constant region primers amplified ligated cDNA in four rounds. MiXCR, applied by TCRdb to the 5' RACE reads, yields one record per CDR3 protein. Among around 48,000 distinct CDR3 sequences listed, about 4.8% were seen once. TCR cDNA received a 3' ligated oligonucleotide that carried a UMI. These receptors were obtained from a female donor in good health.

The sample holds many counts of this clonotype. The CDR3 here is CASSQDWGAFSNQPQHF. Here the CDR3 DNA reads TGCGCCAGCAGCCAAGATTGGGGGGCCTTTAGCAATCAGCCCCAGCATTTT. The V call is TRBV4-3, the J call TRBJ1-5; possibly TRBD1 for D (6 bases). Trimming removed 0 bases from V and 0 bases from J, with 12 bases in between. The CDR3 runs 17 residues. The germline gives CDR1 LGHNA, CDR2 YSLEER.

This clonotype was recorded at least ten times. J is TRBJ2-2 and V is TRBV11-3; 7 positions match TRBD2. Per the germline V gene, CDR1 is SGHNT and CDR2 is YENEEA. The CDR3 has 15 amino acids. Trimming at V came to 1 base and at J to 6 bases, leaving 5 bases not matched to a gene. The CDR3 sequence is CASSLGREFSGELFF. CDR3 coding DNA: TGTGCCAGCAGCTTAGGGCGGGAGTTTTCCGGGGAGCTGTTTTTT.

This clonotype was found many times. This chain uses TRBV28 with TRBJ2-7; TRBD1 might be the D (6 bases). This CDR3 is built from 15 residues. Germline CDR1 MDHEN, CDR2 SYDVKM. V lost 7 bases to trimming and J lost 2 bases, with 18 bases between them. The CDR3 DNA reads as TGTGCCAGCACCCCGGGCCAGGGGCCTGCCTACGAGCAGTACTTC. It codes for CASTPGQGPAYEQYF.

This clonotype has at least ten counts. V usage is TRBV12-3 or TRBV12-4 and J usage is TRBJ1-1; D remains unclear. Trimming took off 2 bases at V and 3 bases at J, with 19 bases between the two ends. The CDR3 consists of 17 residues. The DNA for the CDR3 is TGTGCCAGCAGTTTATCTTCAACTTCCGGTGGTTACACTGAAGCTTTCTTT. Amino acids: CASSLSSTSGGYTEAFF.

This clonotype occurred a few times. The V call is TRBV28, the J call TRBJ1-1; D might be TRBD1 (5 bases). Trimming removed 4 bases from V and 0 bases from J, with 9 bases in between. The CDR3 is made up of 14 amino acids. Per germline, CDR1 MDHEN and CDR2 SYDVKM. The CDR3 here is CASSSGAVNTEAFF. CDR3 DNA sequence: TGTGCCAGCAGTTCTGGGGCAGTGAACACTGAAGCTTTCTTT.

This clonotype was observed many times. The chain combines TRBV4-1 with TRBJ1-2, with TRBD1 matching 8 bases. CDR3 size: 15 residues. V was pared by 4 bases and J by 2 bases, with 6 bases of the junction left unmatched. Germline CDR1 reads MGHRA; CDR2 reads YSYEKL. In DNA form, the CDR3 reads TGCGCCAGCAGCCCATCACAGGGGGAAAACTATGGCTACACCTTC. Translated, it gives CASSPSQGENYGYTF.

The rearrangement uses TRBV29-1 and TRBJ2-3; D not certain. The CDR3 length is 11 residues. Trimming took off 6 bases at V and 7 bases at J, with 11 bases between the two ends. Germline CDR1 SQVTM, CDR2 ANQGSEA. The CDR3 sequence is CSVELGHTQYF. For the CDR3, the DNA is TGCAGCGTCGAACTCGGGCATACGCAGTATTTT.

This clonotype was detected many times. The rearrangement links TRBV9 to TRBJ2-2, with no clear D. This CDR3 contains 13 residues. Germline CDR1 SGDLS, CDR2 YYNGEE. Trimming pared 1 base from V and 0 bases from J, leaving 1 base between. The DNA for the CDR3 is TGTGCCAGCAGCGTATCGAACACCGGGGAGCTGTTTTTT. Its protein product is CASSVSNTGELFF. Filled out from reference TRBV9 and TRBJ2-2, the complete variable domain reads DSGVTQTPKHLITATGQRVTLRCSPRSGDLSVYWYQQSLDQGLQFLIQYYNGEERAKGNILERFSAQQFPDLHSELNLSSLELGDSALYFCASSVSNTGELFFGEGSRLTVL.

This clonotype showed up many times. The gene calls are TRBV7-2 and TRBJ2-4; tentatively, D is TRBD1 (5 bases). CDR1 SGHTA and CDR2 FQGNSA come from the germline V gene. The V gene lost 1 base and the J gene lost 3 bases, with 13 bases spanning the gap. The CDR3 sequence is 16 residues long. The CDR3 nucleotides read TGTGCCAGCAGCTTAGAGGGGTCAGGGTACAAAAACATTCAGTACTTC. Translating gives CASSLEGSGYKNIQYF.

This clonotype was recorded at least ten times. This sequence joins TRBV20-1 and TRBJ2-1; the match to TRBD2 covers 8 bases. The germline V gene has CDR1 DFQATT and CDR2 SNEGSKA (reference sequence). This CDR3 region has 14 residues. The junction had 3 bases not matched to a gene; V was cut back by 1 base and J by 4 bases. CDR3 protein: CSARGAGEYNEQFF. The CDR3 region has the DNA TGCAGTGCTAGAGGAGCGGGAGAATACAATGAGCAGTTCTTC.

This clonotype was seen ten or more times. This chain links TRBV27 with TRBJ2-1; 8 nucleotides line up with TRBD2. V trimming: 5 bases; J trimming: 4 bases; junction bases outside the gene matches: 4. This CDR3 has 14 residues. Germline CDR1 MNHEY, CDR2 SMNVEV (reference sequence). CDR3 residues: CASSSGSNYNEQFF. The CDR3 DNA reads as TGTGCCAGCAGTAGCGGGAGTAATTACAATGAGCAGTTCTTC.

This clonotype showed up many times. The V and J genes are TRBV6-2 or TRBV6-3 and TRBJ1-1; TRBD1 agrees at 7 bases. With 7 bases clipped from V and 5 bases from J, the junction kept 7 bases outside the gene matches. This CDR3 spans 13 amino acids. CDR1 is MNHEY and CDR2 is SVGEGT in the germline V gene. The CDR3 spells CASNRQGKTEAFF. CDR3 DNA sequence: TGTGCCAGCAACCGACAGGGAAAAACTGAAGCTTTCTTT.

This rearrangement joins TRBV11-2 to TRBJ2-2; TRBD2 might be the D (5 bases). Germline V gene data show CDR1 as SGHAT and CDR2 as FQNNGV. The CDR3 sequence is 14 residues long. Between the trimmed V and J ends, which lost 5 bases and 2 bases, there was a span of 9 bases. The CDR3 sequence: CASSRSGNTGELFF. CDR3 coding DNA: TGTGCCAGCAGCCGAAGCGGTAACACCGGGGAGCTGTTTTTT.

This clonotype was recorded many times. This sequence joins TRBV27 and TRBJ1-1; D ambiguous. The V gene lost 8 bases and the J gene lost 0 bases, with 13 bases spanning the gap. CDR1 is MNHEY and CDR2 is SMNVEV in the germline V gene (reference sequence). The CDR3 spans 14 residues. This CDR3 is CASYSGLVNTEAFF. CDR3 nucleotide sequence: TGTGCCAGCTACTCGGGGTTAGTGAACACTGAAGCTTTCTTT.

This clonotype was counted ten times or more. This chain joins TRBV29-1 and TRBJ2-7, with 9 bases that match TRBD1. CDR1 and CDR2 (germline): SQVTM, ANQGSEA. The CDR3 has 12 amino acids. After removal of 6 bases from V and 3 bases from J, the junction contained 3 bases not matched to a gene. The CDR3 region is CSVGTGIYEQYF. In DNA form, the CDR3 reads TGCAGCGTCGGGACAGGGATCTACGAGCAGTACTTC.

This clonotype occurred many times. V and J are TRBV5-4 and TRBJ2-1; no clear D gene. The CDR3 has 15 residues. V lost 2 bases, J lost 3 bases, and 12 bases lay in between. Germline-derived CDR1 and CDR2 are SGHNT and YYREEE (reference sequence). CDR3 in DNA: TGTGCCAGCAGCTTCGGGTCATCAGACTACAATGAGCAGTTCTTC. It translates to CASSFGSSDYNEQFF.

Only a few counts were recorded for this clonotype. The J gene is TRBJ2-2, the V gene TRBV27; 7 nucleotides line up with TRBD1. The V and J ends lost 3 bases and 1 base, in that order; junction bases with no gene match: 5. From germline, CDR1 is MNHEY and CDR2 SMNVEV (reference sequence). The CDR3 is 16 residues long. The CDR3 region has the DNA TGTGCCAGCAGTTTCAGGGGGTTAGGGAACACCGGGGAGCTGTTTTTT. Translated, it gives CASSFRGLGNTGELFF.

This clonotype came up many times. The chain recombines TRBV6-2 or TRBV6-3 with TRBJ2-1; tentatively, D is TRBD2 (6 bases). V was shortened by 10 bases and J by 5 bases, with 12 bases between the two germline ends. The CDR3 covers 12 residues. Germline CDR1 and CDR2: MNHEY and SVGEGT. The CDR3 coding sequence is TGTGCCACGGGACTTTATGACAATGAGCAGTTCTTC. This codes for CATGLYDNEQFF.